This is a list of T cell receptor beta chains from one sample in a study of vaccination and CD4 T cells after COVID-19. These receptors' targets are unknown. Each CDR3 protein gets one entry after TCRdb re-called the PCR reads with MiXCR. This sample carries approximately 23,000 distinct CDR3 sequences, around two fifths of them seen once, and the ten largest clones take 30%. This specimen was CD4+ T cells from blood, cultured in vitro, taken about 7 months after SARS-CoV-2 vaccination. Receptors were obtained from a human donor who had recovered from COVID-19. CDR3s include the opening cysteine and the closing phenylalanine or tryptophan. The D gene is left open where the match is weak. Where a row states a size, it is once, few, many or the class of an expanded clone; other rows omit it.

v_gene: TRBV27; d_gene: TRBD2; abundance: few; len: 14; j_gene: TRBJ2-1; CDR3nt: TGTGCCAGCAGTTCTACGGGAGGGCCCTATGAGCAGTTCTTC; CDR3aa: CASSSTGGPYEQFF
v_gene: TRBV7-2; d_gene: -; abundance: -; len: 14; j_gene: TRBJ2-1; CDR3nt: TGTGCCAGCAGCCTCGGGGCCGGGGGTAATGAGCAGTTCTTC; CDR3aa: CASSLGAGGNEQFF
v_gene: TRBV7-2; d_gene: TRBD2; abundance: -; len: 16; j_gene: TRBJ2-1; CDR3nt: TGTGCCAGCAGCCGTGGGACTAGCGGGGGGTGGAATGAGCAGTTCTTC; CDR3aa: CASSRGTSGGWNEQFF
v_gene: TRBV20-1; d_gene: -; abundance: -; len: 17; j_gene: TRBJ2-7; CDR3nt: TGCAGTGCTAGAGATCCCCTGGACGGGGGCCTGGGATACGAGCAGTACTTC; CDR3aa: CSARDPLDGGLGYEQYF
v_gene: TRBV4-2; d_gene: TRBD2; abundance: -; len: 17; j_gene: TRBJ2-3; CDR3nt: TGTGCCAGCAGCAGACTAGCGGGGGGATCTAGCACAGATACGCAGTATTTT; CDR3aa: CASSRLAGGSSTDTQYF
v_gene: TRBV6-1; d_gene: -; abundance: -; len: 14; j_gene: TRBJ2-7; CDR3nt: TGTGCCAGCAGTGAAATGCAGAGTGGGTACGAGCAGTACTTC; CDR3aa: CASSEMQSGYEQYF
v_gene: TRBV7-9; d_gene: -; abundance: -; len: 13; j_gene: TRBJ2-1; CDR3nt: TGTGCCAGCAGCCTTGATGAGGGCTATGAGCAGTTCTTC; CDR3aa: CASSLDEGYEQFF
v_gene: TRBV20-1; d_gene: TRBD1; abundance: -; len: 15; j_gene: TRBJ1-5; CDR3nt: TGCAGTGCTATCCACAGGGGTATTTCGAATCAGCCCCAGCATTTT; CDR3aa: CSAIHRGISNQPQHF
v_gene: TRBV7-9; d_gene: -; abundance: -; len: 16; j_gene: TRBJ2-5; CDR3nt: TGTGCCAGCAGCTTACTTATGCGCTTGGAGGGAGAGACCCAGTACTTC; CDR3aa: CASSLLMRLEGETQYF
v_gene: TRBV15; d_gene: -; abundance: -; len: 15; j_gene: TRBJ2-3; CDR3nt: TGTGCCACCAGCAGAGATTTTGGGACTCCAGATACGCAGTATTTT; CDR3aa: CATSRDFGTPDTQYF
v_gene: TRBV2; d_gene: -; abundance: few; len: 14; j_gene: TRBJ1-6; CDR3nt: TGTGCCAGCAGTGAATTGGGGTTCAATTCACCCCTCCACTTT; CDR3aa: CASSELGFNSPLHF
v_gene: TRBV28; d_gene: TRBD1; abundance: few; len: 15; j_gene: TRBJ2-5; CDR3nt: TGTGCCAGCAGTGCTTGGACAGGGGCACAAGAGACCCAGTACTTC; CDR3aa: CASSAWTGAQETQYF
v_gene: TRBV6-1; d_gene: -; abundance: few; len: 15; j_gene: TRBJ1-2; CDR3nt: TGTGCCAGCAGGCCCAGGGCAGGGGAAGGCTATGGCTACACCTTC; CDR3aa: CASRPRAGEGYGYTF
v_gene: TRBV2; d_gene: TRBD1; abundance: -; len: 12; j_gene: TRBJ2-7; CDR3nt: TGTGCCAGCCGGGACAGGGGGCCCGAGCAGTACTTC; CDR3aa: CASRDRGPEQYF
v_gene: TRBV7-3; d_gene: -; abundance: few; len: 13; j_gene: TRBJ2-7; CDR3nt: TGTGCCAGCAGCTTAACCCCGGGCAACGAGCAGTACTTC; CDR3aa: CASSLTPGNEQYF
v_gene: TRBV6-2/TRBV6-3; d_gene: TRBD1; abundance: -; len: 13; j_gene: TRBJ1-2; CDR3nt: TGTGCCAGCAGTCCGACAGGGATGAGGGGCTACACCTTC; CDR3aa: CASSPTGMRGYTF
v_gene: TRBV11-3; d_gene: -; abundance: -; len: 15; j_gene: TRBJ2-5; CDR3nt: TGTGCCAGCAGCTTACTCCCACTAGTTCAAGAGACCCAGTACTTC; CDR3aa: CASSLLPLVQETQYF
v_gene: TRBV6-1; d_gene: -; abundance: few; len: 14; j_gene: TRBJ2-5; CDR3nt: TGTGCCAGCAGTGAAGACGGGTGGGAAGAGACCCAGTACTTC; CDR3aa: CASSEDGWEETQYF
v_gene: TRBV29-1; d_gene: -; abundance: -; len: 12; j_gene: TRBJ2-5; CDR3nt: TGCAGCGGTGGATGGGTTTTGGAGACCCAGTACTTC; CDR3aa: CSGGWVLETQYF
v_gene: TRBV7-9; d_gene: TRBD2; abundance: -; len: 16; j_gene: TRBJ2-7; CDR3nt: TGTGCCAGCAGCTTCTCAACTAGCGGACCATCTACGAACCAGTACTTC; CDR3aa: CASSFSTSGPSTNQYF
v_gene: TRBV9; d_gene: -; abundance: -; len: 14; j_gene: TRBJ2-5; CDR3nt: TGTGCCAGCGGCCGAGACCGGTACCAAGAGACCCAGTACTTC; CDR3aa: CASGRDRYQETQYF
v_gene: TRBV27; d_gene: TRBD1; abundance: few; len: 14; j_gene: TRBJ2-7; CDR3nt: TGTGCCAGCAGTTACAGGGGGCCAGTTTACGAGCAGTACTTC; CDR3aa: CASSYRGPVYEQYF
v_gene: TRBV20-1; d_gene: -; abundance: -; len: 13; j_gene: TRBJ2-1; CDR3nt: TGCAGTGCTAGAAGGCGGGGATACAATGAGCAGTTCTTC; CDR3aa: CSARRRGYNEQFF
v_gene: TRBV4-1; d_gene: -; abundance: -; len: 15; j_gene: TRBJ1-2; CDR3nt: TGCGCCAGCAGCCAACTGAGGGGCAGGGGTTATGGCTACACCTTC; CDR3aa: CASSQLRGRGYGYTF
v_gene: TRBV24-1; d_gene: -; abundance: -; len: 14; j_gene: TRBJ1-5; CDR3nt: TGTGCCACCAGTGACGTTGCCAGCAATCAGCCCCAGCATTTT; CDR3aa: CATSDVASNQPQHF
v_gene: TRBV6-2/TRBV6-3; d_gene: TRBD1; abundance: once; len: 16; j_gene: TRBJ2-7; CDR3nt: TGTGCCAGCAGCTTACTACCGGGACAGAGCTCCTACGAGCAGTACTTC; CDR3aa: CASSLLPGQSSYEQYF
v_gene: TRBV20-1; d_gene: -; abundance: -; len: 16; j_gene: TRBJ2-1; CDR3nt: TGCAGTGCTAGACCGAATGGAGATTACCCGGGGTATGAGCAGTTCTTC; CDR3aa: CSARPNGDYPGYEQFF
v_gene: TRBV20-1; d_gene: TRBD1; abundance: few; len: 16; j_gene: TRBJ2-6; CDR3nt: TGCAGTGCTAGTGGCTCAGGGGGCGCTGGGGCCAACGTCCTGACTTTC; CDR3aa: CSASGSGGAGANVLTF
v_gene: TRBV20-1; d_gene: -; abundance: -; len: 14; j_gene: TRBJ1-1; CDR3nt: TGCAGTGCTAGAGATAGCAGGGGCTCCACTGAAGCTTTCTTT; CDR3aa: CSARDSRGSTEAFF
v_gene: TRBV27; d_gene: -; abundance: few; len: 16; j_gene: TRBJ2-7; CDR3nt: TGTGCCAGCAGTCCCTACGGGACGGGTAGCTCCTACGAGCAGTACTTC; CDR3aa: CASSPYGTGSSYEQYF
v_gene: TRBV20-1; d_gene: -; abundance: -; len: 13; j_gene: TRBJ1-1; CDR3nt: TGCAGTGCTAGAGCGGGTGCCTTCACTGAAGCTTTCTTT; CDR3aa: CSARAGAFTEAFF
v_gene: TRBV7-2; d_gene: TRBD1; abundance: few; len: 14; j_gene: TRBJ1-2; CDR3nt: TGTGCCAGCAGCTTAGGGGGACAGATCTATGGCTACACCTTC; CDR3aa: CASSLGGQIYGYTF
v_gene: TRBV7-2; d_gene: -; abundance: -; len: 13; j_gene: TRBJ2-7; CDR3nt: TGTGCCAGCAGCTCCGAGGGGCTCAACGAGCAGTACTTC; CDR3aa: CASSSEGLNEQYF